This TCR beta chain came from a study of cytomegalovirus exposure and HLA in healthy donors. General study findings and limits: When analyzed later, the rates of TCR association showed variation by HLA locus, with DRB1 the most and HLA-C the fewest.

This clone appeared a single time. The target antigen is unknown. Per germline, CDR1 SGHDT and CDR2 YYEEEE. The ends lost 2 bases at V and 4 bases at J; junction bases unmatched: 9. This CDR3 has 17 residues. The donors, nominally healthy at sampling, likely had unrecorded immune exposures. In the PCR, 60 Vbeta and 13 Jbeta primers were used. Measured with immunoSEQ multiplex PCR; TCRdb has only the in-frame clones, and not every one. The sample shows about 270,000 clones, 65% to 85% of them seen only once. The rearrangement links TRBV5-6 to TRBJ2-1; 10 nucleotides match TRBD2. This TCR came from a female donor in good health and CMV-seronegative. The sample taken for sequencing was PBMCs. The CDR3 sequence: CASSFGSSGSIYNEQFF. The CDR3 DNA reads TGTGCCAGCAGCTTTGGGTCTAGCGGGAGTATATACAATGAGCAGTTCTTC.